The source of this T cell receptor beta chain is a study of multiple sclerosis patients with progressive multifocal leukoencephalopathy. Described time point: before natalizumab initiation. This clone is a singleton in its sample. Sequencing used immunoSEQ multiplex PCR; TCRdb keeps in-frame clones, though not all of them. The data contain fewer than 40,000 clones, almost 95% of them singletons. The germline V and J ends were trimmed by 3 bases and 6 bases, with 11 bases remaining between them. This CDR3 spans 14 amino acids. Germline V CDR1 and CDR2: SNHLY, FYNNEI. V and J are TRBV2 and TRBJ2-2, with D unresolved. The receptor was isolated from a man under 40 with multiple sclerosis. The sequencing input was PBMCs. CDR3: CASSEDRFSGELFF. The DNA for the CDR3 is TGTGCCAGCAGTGAGGACCGTTTCTCCGGGGAGCTGTTTTTT.